The sequence of this T cell receptor (beta chain) was determined in a study of shared clonotypes between healthy human individuals. Clones were sequenced by immunoSEQ multiplex PCR, and TCRdb holds only the in-frame ones, with some missing. The sample gives a few million clones, roughly 93% of which show up once; 0.39% is in the top ten. The ends lost 6 bases at V and 2 bases at J; junction bases unmatched: 4. Germline assignment: CDR1 MNHEY and CDR2 SVGAGI. CDR3 length equals 15 residues. Of note for this clone: Other DNA sequences within the sample encode an identical CDR3.

The TCR comes from a young man in good health. Some clones in this sample may be carry-over from other donors' samples. The J gene is TRBJ2-7, the V gene TRBV6-5; TRBD2 matches 13 bases. Sequenced input: naive CD4+ T cells from PBMCs. Subset specified: CD45RA+ positively selected. CDR3 nucleotide sequence: TGTGCCAGCAGCCGGACTAGCGGGAGTACCTACGAGCAGTACTTC. Amino acid sequence: CASSRTSGSTYEQYF.